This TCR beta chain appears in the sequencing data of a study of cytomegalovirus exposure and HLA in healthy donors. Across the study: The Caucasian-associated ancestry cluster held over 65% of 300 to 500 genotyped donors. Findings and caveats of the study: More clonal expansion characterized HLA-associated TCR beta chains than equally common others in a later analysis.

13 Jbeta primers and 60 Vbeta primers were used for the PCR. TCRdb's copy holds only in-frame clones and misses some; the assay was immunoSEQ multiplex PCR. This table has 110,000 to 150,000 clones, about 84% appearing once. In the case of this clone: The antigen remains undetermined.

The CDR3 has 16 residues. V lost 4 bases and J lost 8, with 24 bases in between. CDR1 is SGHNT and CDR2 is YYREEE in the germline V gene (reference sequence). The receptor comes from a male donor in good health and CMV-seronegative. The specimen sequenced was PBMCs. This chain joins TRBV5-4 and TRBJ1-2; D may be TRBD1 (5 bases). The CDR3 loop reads CASSLGGDPYSEGYTF. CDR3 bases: TGTGCCAGCAGCCTCGGGGGGGACCCCTACAGCGAGGGCTACACCTTC.